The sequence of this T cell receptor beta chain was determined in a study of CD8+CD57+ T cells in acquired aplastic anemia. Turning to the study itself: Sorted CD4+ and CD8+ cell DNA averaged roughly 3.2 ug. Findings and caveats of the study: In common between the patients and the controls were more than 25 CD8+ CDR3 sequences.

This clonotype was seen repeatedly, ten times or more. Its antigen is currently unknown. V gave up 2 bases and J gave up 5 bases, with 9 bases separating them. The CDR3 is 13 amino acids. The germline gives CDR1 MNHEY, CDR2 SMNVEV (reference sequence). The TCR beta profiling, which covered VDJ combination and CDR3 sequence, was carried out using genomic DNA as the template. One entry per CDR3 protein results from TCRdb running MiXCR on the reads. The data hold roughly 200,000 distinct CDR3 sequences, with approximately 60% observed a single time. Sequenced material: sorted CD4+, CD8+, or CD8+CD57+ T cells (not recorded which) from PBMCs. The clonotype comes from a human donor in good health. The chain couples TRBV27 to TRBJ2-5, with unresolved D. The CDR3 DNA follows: TGTGCCAGCAGTTTACTTGGATCGGAGACCCAGTACTTC. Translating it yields CASSLLGSETQYF.